This TCR beta chain was captured by sequencing in a study of cytomegalovirus exposure and HLA in healthy donors. Primers for the PCR totalled 60 Vbeta and 13 Jbeta. Sequencing used immunoSEQ multiplex PCR; TCRdb keeps in-frame clones, though not all of them. The sample yields fewer than 200,000 clones, 75% to 85% seen once. This clone was detected a few times. V dropped 5 bases and J dropped 8 bases, with 22 bases sitting between them. Germline-derived CDR1 and CDR2 are KGHSH and LQKENI. The CDR3 runs 15 residues. Sequenced material: PBMCs. This chain connects TRBV18 to TRBJ2-7; D is possibly TRBD1 (6 bases). The receptor was derived from a woman in her 30s in good health and CMV-seropositive. CDR3 bases: TGTGCCAGCTCAGCCACTCGGGACAAAGCTTACCAGCAGTACTTC. Translation: CASSATRDKAYQQYF.